Listed here are 10 T cell receptor beta chains from one sample, sequenced in a study of CXCR4 blockade with PD-1 therapy in pancreatic cancer. Here immunoSEQ multiplex PCR was the method, and the copy in TCRdb shows in-frame clones only, minus some. This sample carries over 7,500 clones, less than 75% of them seen once, and the ten largest clones take approximately 7.8%. The specimen sequenced was tumor tissue. The source is a human donor with pancreatic ductal adenocarcinoma.

This chain joins TRBV29-1 and TRBJ2-7; TRBD1 might be the D (6 bases). Trimming stripped 3 bases from V and 4 bases from J, with 25 bases between. The CDR3 is made up of 17 amino acids. Germline CDR1 and CDR2: SQVTM and ANQGSEA. Here the CDR3 reads CSVDEGVFDQITYEQYF. The CDR3 coding sequence is TGCAGCGTTGATGAGGGGGTCTTCGACCAAATAACATACGAGCAGTACTTC.

V gene TRBV9 combines with J gene TRBJ1-5, with 7 bases fitting TRBD1. V lost 4 bases to trimming and J lost 5 bases; unmatched junction nucleotides: 9. CDR1 is SGDLS, CDR2 YYNGEE, per germline. There are 15 residues in the CDR3. This CDR3 is CASSPRGGRDQPQHF. The CDR3 bases are TGTGCCAGCAGCCCACGAGGGGGCCGGGATCAGCCCCAGCATTTT.

This clone was seen a few times. The chain uses TRBV6-8 and TRBJ2-7; the D gene is possibly TRBD1 (6 bases). CDR3 length: 13 residues. CDR1 MNHGY and CDR2 SAAAGT come from the germline V gene. V shed 0 bases and J shed 7 bases, with 10 bases lying between them. The CDR3 is CASSYSRGGEQYF. The CDR3 nucleotides read TGTGCCAGCAGTTACTCGAGAGGGGGAGAGCAGTACTTC.

V is TRBV6-8 and J is TRBJ2-4; D is possibly TRBD2 (5 bases). Per germline, CDR1 MNHGY and CDR2 SAAAGT. V shed 6 bases and J shed 6 bases, with 15 bases lying between them. This CDR3 is 14 amino acids long. In DNA, the CDR3 is TGTGCCAGCAGGGGCGGGCGCCGGGGAAACATTCAGTACTTC. Protein product: CASRGGRRGNIQYF.

The table lists this clone with a count of one. The chain employs TRBV18 and TRBJ1-4, with 7 bases that match TRBD1. The germline V gene encodes CDR1 KGHSH and CDR2 LQKENI. The CDR3 has 15 residues. The trim removed 0 bases at V and 8 bases at J, leaving 6 bases unmatched. The CDR3 bases are TGTGCCAGCTCACCACCGACAGGGTCGAAGGAAAAACTGTTTTTT. This translates into CASSPPTGSKEKLFF.

CDR3 nucleotides: TGTGCCAGTAGCGGGGGATTCACAGATACGCAGTATTTT. This gives the protein CASSGGFTDTQYF. The chain combines TRBV19 with TRBJ2-3; D may be TRBD2 (6 bases). Germline CDR1 reads LNHDA; CDR2 reads SQIVND (reference sequence). The CDR3 has 13 amino acids. V dropped 6 bases and J dropped 2 bases, with 9 bases sitting between them.

The rearrangement joins TRBV19 to TRBJ2-2; the match to TRBD1 covers 7 bases. Germline lookup yields CDR1 LNHDA and CDR2 SQIVND (reference sequence). The trim removed 7 bases at V and 0 bases at J, leaving 2 bases unmatched. The CDR3 has 14 amino acids. The CDR3 DNA follows: TGTGCCAGTATGGGACAGACGAACACCGGGGAGCTGTTTTTT. Protein product: CASMGQTNTGELFF.

The genes are TRBV19 and TRBJ1-2, with D possibly TRBD1 on 6 matching bases. Germline CDR1 is LNHDA and CDR2 is SQIVND (reference sequence). Trimming stripped 4 bases from V and 4 bases from J, with 16 bases between. CDR3 size: 15 residues. This CDR3 reads CASSTAHQGIYGYTF. CDR3 nucleotide sequence: TGTGCCAGTAGTACCGCACATCAGGGGATCTATGGCTACACCTTC.

By sample fraction, this clone is medium-sized. The chain is built from TRBV7-4 and TRBJ2-5, with D perhaps given as TRBD1 or TRBD2 (6 bases each). The CDR3 is 17 amino acids. V gave up 2 bases and J gave up 2 bases, with 18 bases separating them. The germline CDR1 and CDR2 sequences are SGHVT and SQSDAQ. CDR3 nucleotide sequence: TGTGCCAGCAGCTTAACGGGGGCCCCCTCACAACAAGAGACCCAGTACTTC. As protein: CASSLTGAPSQQETQYF.

The chain uses TRBV15 and TRBJ2-2; the D is unclear. CDR1 LNHNV and CDR2 YYDKDF come from the germline V gene (reference sequence). CDR3 length: 15 residues. V was cut by 1 base and J by 4 bases, with 10 bases left in between. The CDR3 is CATSRVDSITGELFF. The DNA of the CDR3 is TGTGCCACCAGCAGAGTTGACTCCATCACCGGGGAGCTGTTTTTT.